The T cell receptor beta chain described here comes from a study of neurological immune-mediated disorders. Synthesis of cDNA was performed by 5'RACE using 10-nucleotide random UMIs. In each sequencing run, over 160 million TCR-beta sequences were generated from 15-18 subjects. Via MiXCR, TCRdb re-called the 5' RACE reads, giving one row per CDR3 protein. The table has approximately 38,000 distinct CDR3 sequences, 7% to 8.5% seen once. Study-level findings and limits: Across subjects, no CDR3 amino acid sequence appeared in expanded clones of more than one subject, a finding that suggested private repertoires in all groups. The study found the most TCR clonal expansion in HTLV-1-associated myelopathy and the least in multiple sclerosis, below healthy controls.

This clonotype was counted at least ten times. As yet, its antigen is unknown. This CDR3 is built from 14 residues. Trimming took 5 bases from V and 4 from J; bases not matched to a gene: 6. CDR1 is SGHKS, CDR2 YYEKEE, per germline (reference sequence). The sequence was collected from a man aged 45-60 years in good health. The source material was CD4+ T cells from blood. The chain couples TRBV5-5 to TRBJ2-3, with 8 bases aligning to TRBD2. The CDR3 sequence: CASSYSGTADTQYF. CDR3 bases: TGTGCCAGCAGTTATAGCGGGACTGCAGATACGCAGTATTTT.